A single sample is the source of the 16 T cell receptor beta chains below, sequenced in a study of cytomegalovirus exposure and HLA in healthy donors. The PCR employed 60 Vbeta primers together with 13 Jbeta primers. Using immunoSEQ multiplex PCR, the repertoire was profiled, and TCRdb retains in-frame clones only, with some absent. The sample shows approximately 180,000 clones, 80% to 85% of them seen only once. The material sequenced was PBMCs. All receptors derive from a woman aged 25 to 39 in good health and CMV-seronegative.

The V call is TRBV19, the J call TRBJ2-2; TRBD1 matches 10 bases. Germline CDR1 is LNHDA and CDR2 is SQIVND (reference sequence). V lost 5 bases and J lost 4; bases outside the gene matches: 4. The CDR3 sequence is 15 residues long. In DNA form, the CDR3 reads TGTGCCAGTAGTGCCTGGACAGGGGGCACCGGGGAGCTGTTTTTT. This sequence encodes CASSAWTGGTGELFF.

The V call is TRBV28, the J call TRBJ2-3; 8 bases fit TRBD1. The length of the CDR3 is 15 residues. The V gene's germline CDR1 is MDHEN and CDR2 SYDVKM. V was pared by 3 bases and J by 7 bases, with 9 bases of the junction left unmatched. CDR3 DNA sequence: TGTGCCAGCAGTTTCAACAGGGGGTGGGGTAATACGCAGTATTTT. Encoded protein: CASSFNRGWGNTQYF. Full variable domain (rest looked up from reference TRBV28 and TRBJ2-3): DVKVTQSSRYLVKRTGEKVFLECVQDMDHENMFWYRQDPGLGLRLIYFSYDVKMKEKGDIPEGYSVSREKKERFSLILESASTNQTSMYLCASSFNRGWGNTQYFGPGTRLTVL.

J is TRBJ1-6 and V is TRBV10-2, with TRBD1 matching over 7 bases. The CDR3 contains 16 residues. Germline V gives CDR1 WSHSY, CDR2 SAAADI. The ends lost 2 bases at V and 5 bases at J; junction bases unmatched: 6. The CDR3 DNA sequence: TGCGCCAGCAGTGAGGGCAGGGGGACAGATAATTCACCCCTCCACTTT. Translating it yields CASSEGRGTDNSPLHF.

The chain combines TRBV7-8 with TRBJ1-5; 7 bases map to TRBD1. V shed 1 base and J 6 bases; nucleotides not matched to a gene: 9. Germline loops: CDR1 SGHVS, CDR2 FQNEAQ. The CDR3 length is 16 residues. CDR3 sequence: CASSLGGTVESQPQHF. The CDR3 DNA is TGTGCCAGCAGCTTAGGTGGGACAGTAGAGAGTCAGCCCCAGCATTTT.

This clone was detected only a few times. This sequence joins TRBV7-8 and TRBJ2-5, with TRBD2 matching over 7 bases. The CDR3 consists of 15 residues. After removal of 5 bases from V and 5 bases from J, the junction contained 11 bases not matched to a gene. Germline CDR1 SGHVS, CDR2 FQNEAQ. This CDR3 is CASSPREGRGETQYF. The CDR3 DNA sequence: TGTGCCAGCAGCCCCCGCGAGGGGCGGGGGGAGACCCAGTACTTC.

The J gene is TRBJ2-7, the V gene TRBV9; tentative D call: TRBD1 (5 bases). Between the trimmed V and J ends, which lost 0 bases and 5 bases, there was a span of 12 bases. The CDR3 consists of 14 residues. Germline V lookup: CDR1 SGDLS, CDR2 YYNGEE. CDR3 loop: CASSVGQGPNEQYF. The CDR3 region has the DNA TGTGCCAGCAGCGTAGGTCAGGGTCCCAACGAGCAGTACTTC.

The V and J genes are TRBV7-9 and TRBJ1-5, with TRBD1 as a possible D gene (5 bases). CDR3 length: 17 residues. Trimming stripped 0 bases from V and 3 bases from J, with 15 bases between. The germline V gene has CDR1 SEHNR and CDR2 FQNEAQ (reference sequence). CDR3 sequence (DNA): TGTGCCAGCAGCTTAGCTGGGCGGCAGACAGACAATCAGCCCCAGCATTTT. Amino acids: CASSLAGRQTDNQPQHF.

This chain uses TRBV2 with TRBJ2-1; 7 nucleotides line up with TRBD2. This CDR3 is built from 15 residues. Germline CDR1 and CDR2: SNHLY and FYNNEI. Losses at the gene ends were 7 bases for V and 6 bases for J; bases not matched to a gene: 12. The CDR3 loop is CASTFTSARGNEQFF. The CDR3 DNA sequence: TGTGCCAGCACTTTTACTAGCGCCCGCGGCAATGAGCAGTTCTTC. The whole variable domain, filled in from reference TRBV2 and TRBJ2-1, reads EPEVTQTPSHQVTQMGQEVILRCVPISNHLYFYWYRQILGQKVEFLVSFYNNEISEKSEIFDDQFSVERPDGSNFTLKIRSTKLEDSAMYFCASTFTSARGNEQFFGPGTRLTVL.

CDR3 residues: CASSPSGLAFHEQFF. The CDR3 DNA reads as TGTGCCAGCAGTCCCTCTGGACTAGCGTTCCATGAGCAGTTCTTC. V usage is TRBV27 and J usage is TRBJ2-1; 9 bases match TRBD2. V lost 5 bases and J lost 8; bases outside the gene matches: 10. The CDR3 length is 15 residues. Germline V gene data show CDR1 as MNHEY and CDR2 as SMNVEV (reference sequence).

The CDR3 coding sequence is TGTGCCAGCAGTATGCTCGGTAGTGAGCAGTTCTTC. As protein: CASSMLGSEQFF. This chain uses TRBV27 with TRBJ2-1, with D unresolved. The CDR3 runs 12 residues. Germline V gene lookup returns CDR1 MNHEY and CDR2 SMNVEV (reference sequence). Trimming cost V 5 bases and J 9 bases, with 11 bases left between them.

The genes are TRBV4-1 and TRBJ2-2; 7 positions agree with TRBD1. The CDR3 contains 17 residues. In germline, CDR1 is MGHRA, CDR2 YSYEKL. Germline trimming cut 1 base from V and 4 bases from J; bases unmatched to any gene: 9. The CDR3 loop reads CASSQVLTGVGTGELFF. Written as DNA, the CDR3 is TGCGCCAGCAGCCAAGTACTCACAGGGGTAGGCACCGGGGAGCTGTTTTTT.

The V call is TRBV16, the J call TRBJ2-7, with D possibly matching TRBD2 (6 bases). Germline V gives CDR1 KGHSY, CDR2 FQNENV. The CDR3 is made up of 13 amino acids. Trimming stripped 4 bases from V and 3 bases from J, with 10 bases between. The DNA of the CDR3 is TGTGCCAGCAGCCGGACTACCAACTACGAGCAGTACTTC. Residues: CASSRTTNYEQYF.

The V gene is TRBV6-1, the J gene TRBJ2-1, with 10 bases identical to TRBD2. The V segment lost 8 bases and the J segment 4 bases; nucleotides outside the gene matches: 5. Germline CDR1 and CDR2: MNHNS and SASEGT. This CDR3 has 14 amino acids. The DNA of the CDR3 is TGTGCCAGCCTTAGCGGGGGGAGTTACAATGAGCAGTTCTTC. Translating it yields CASLSGGSYNEQFF.

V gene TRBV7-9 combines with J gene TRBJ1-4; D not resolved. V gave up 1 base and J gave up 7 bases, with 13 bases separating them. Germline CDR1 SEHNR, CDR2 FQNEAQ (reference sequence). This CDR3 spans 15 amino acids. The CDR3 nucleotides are TGTGCCAGCAGCTTAGGTCTCCGGGGTAGTGAAAAACTGTTTTTT. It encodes CASSLGLRGSEKLFF.

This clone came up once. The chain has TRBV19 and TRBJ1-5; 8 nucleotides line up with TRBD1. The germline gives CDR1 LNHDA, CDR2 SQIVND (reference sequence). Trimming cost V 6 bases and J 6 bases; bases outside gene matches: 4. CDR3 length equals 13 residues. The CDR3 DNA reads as TGTGCCAGTAGAGACAGGGGTGTTCAGCCCCAGCATTTT. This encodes CASRDRGVQPQHF. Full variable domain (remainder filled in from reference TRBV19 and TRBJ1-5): DGGITQSPKYLFRKEGQNVTLSCEQNLNHDAMYWYRQDPGQGLRLIYYSQIVNDFQKGDIAEGYSVSREKKESFPLTVTSAQKNPTAFYLCASRDRGVQPQHFGDGTRLSIL.

The CDR3 here is CASSGGRIVGKLFF. CDR3 DNA sequence: TGTGCCAGCAGTGGGGGGAGGATTGTAGGGAAACTGTTTTTT. The V gene is TRBV6-1, the J gene TRBJ1-4, with TRBD1 as a possible D gene (5 bases). The CDR3 consists of 14 residues. Trimming shortened V by 4 bases and J by 11 bases, and 17 bases separated the two germline ends. Germline assignment: CDR1 MNHNS and CDR2 SASEGT.